These T cell receptor beta chains were read from a single sample in a study of blood T cells in healthy people across ages. One entry per CDR3 protein, called by TCRdb with MiXCR from the 5' RACE reads. Among approximately 1.5 million distinct CDR3 sequences listed, approximately 43% were seen once. Input material: blood. The receptor source for this set is a woman under 30 in good health. CDR3s include the opening cysteine and the closing phenylalanine or tryptophan. The D gene is left open where the match is weak. Not every row has a clone size; where given, it reads once, few, many or a size class.

TRBD2,NA,TRBV2,TRBJ2-3,TGTGCCAGCAGGGAAGGACTAGCGGGGGCTCCAGATGCGCAGTATTTT,CASREGLAGAPDAQYF
NA,NA,TRBV4-3,TRBJ2-5,TGCGCCAGCAGCCATGTCCTCAGTCGGCTAGCCCACCAAGAGACCCAGTACTTC,CASSHVLSRLAHQETQYF
TRBD2,NA,TRBV30,TRBJ2-1,TGTGCCTGGAGCCTTAGACTAGCGGGCTCCTACAATGAGCAGTTCTTC,CAWSLRLAGSYNEQFF
TRBD2,NA,TRBV5-5,TRBJ2-3,TGTGCCAGCAGCAAATTACTAGCGGATACGCAGTATTTT,CASSKLLADTQYF
NA,few,TRBV6-6,TRBJ1-4,TGTGCCAGCAGTTACCGAGACAGACAAATGTTTTTT,CASSYRDRQMFF
NA,NA,TRBV7-7,TRBJ2-5,TGTGCTAGCAGCTTGGGGTCATCCAAAGCAGAGACCCAGTACTTC,CASSLGSSKAETQYF
NA,NA,TRBV28,TRBJ2-1,TGTGCCAGCAGTTTAAGGGGGGCCAAGAATGAGCAGTTCTTC,CASSLRGAKNEQFF
TRBD1,NA,TRBV7-2,TRBJ1-4,TGTGCCAGCAGACGGACAGGGAGAGCGACTAATGAAAAACTGTTTTTT,CASRRTGRATNEKLFF
TRBD1,NA,TRBV10-3,TRBJ2-7,TGTGCCATACGAACCGGGACAGGGAGTGGGGAGCAGTACTTC,CAIRTGTGSGEQYF
NA,few,TRBV28,TRBJ1-4,TGTGCCAGCAGTCCGAGGGCCGCCAATGAAAAACTGTTTTTT,CASSPRAANEKLFF
NA,NA,TRBV12-5,TRBJ2-3,TGTGCTAGTGGTGTGGATGGCAGGACAGATACGCAGTATTTT,CASGVDGRTDTQYF
NA,NA,TRBV9,TRBJ2-7,TGTGCCAGCAGCACTAACGACGAGCAGTACTTC,CASSTNDEQYF
NA,NA,TRBV28,TRBJ2-5,TGTGCCAGCAGTTTACTGGACCGCACCTACAATGAGCAGTACTTC,CASSLLDRTYNEQYF
TRBD2,NA,TRBV30,TRBJ2-3,TGTGCCTGCCCCTTGGGGGGGACTTACACAGATACGCAGTATTTT,CACPLGGTYTDTQYF
NA,NA,TRBV6-2/TRBV6-3,TRBJ2-3,TGTGCCAGCAGTTACCAAGAAGGCGGGACCTTCCCAGATACGCAGTATTTT,CASSYQEGGTFPDTQYF
TRBD1,few,TRBV7-9,TRBJ1-2,TGTGCCAGCAGCTTAACAGGGGGGTTCTATGGCTACACCTTC,CASSLTGGFYGYTF
NA,few,TRBV21-1,TRBJ2-7,TGTGCCAGCAGCGGGGGGGGGTGCGAGCAGTACTTC,CASSGGGCEQYF
NA,few,TRBV20-1,TRBJ2-7,TGCAGTGCACCCAAACTAGGTCCGACCTACGAGCAGTACTTC,CSAPKLGPTYEQYF
TRBD1,few,TRBV20-1,TRBJ1-2,TGCAGTGCTGGGGACAGAGGGAATGGCTACACCTTC,CSAGDRGNGYTF
TRBD1,few,TRBV5-1,TRBJ1-2,TGCGCCAGCAGCGCGACAGGGCGGAGGAGCTATGGCTACACCTTC,CASSATGRRSYGYTF
NA,NA,TRBV25-1,TRBJ2-3,TGTGCCAGCAGTGAAACAGGGCGGGGCACAGATACGCAGTATTTT,CASSETGRGTDTQYF
TRBD1,NA,TRBV15,TRBJ1-2,TGTGCCACCAGCAGCGTAGGGACAGGGAATTACGGCTACACCTTC,CATSSVGTGNYGYTF
NA,few,TRBV12-3/TRBV12-4,TRBJ2-7,TGTGCCAGCAGTCCAGGGGGGGACTACGAGCAGTACTTC,CASSPGGDYEQYF
NA,once,TRBV2,TRBJ2-1,TGTGCCAGCAGTGCAAGTAGGAGTGTCAATGAGCAGTTCTTC,CASSASRSVNEQFF
NA,few,TRBV12-3/TRBV12-4,TRBJ1-4,TGTGCCAGCAGCTTAAACGGGGAAAAACTGTTTTTT,CASSLNGEKLFF
NA,NA,TRBV4-1,TRBJ1-1,TGCGCCAGCAGCCACGGACCTGAAGGGGTCGGTGAAGCTTTCTTT,CASSHGPEGVGEAFF
NA,few,TRBV29-1,TRBJ1-1,TGCAGCGTTGAAGTGGGACAGAACACTGAAGCTTTCTTT,CSVEVGQNTEAFF
TRBD1,few,TRBV7-9,TRBJ1-4,TGTGCCAGCAGCCCTCGGGACAGCAATGAAAAACTGTTTTTT,CASSPRDSNEKLFF
NA,few,TRBV29-1,TRBJ1-1,TGCAGCGTTGCATCGCGAATGAACACTGAAGCTTTCTTT,CSVASRMNTEAFF
NA,NA,TRBV9,TRBJ2-1,TGTGCCAGCAGCGTAGGGCCAGGACCCAATGAGCAGTTCTTC,CASSVGPGPNEQFF
TRBD2,few,TRBV5-1,TRBJ2-1,TGCGCCAGCAGCCCGGGCGGGACTAGCGGCCGCTCCTACAATGAGCAGTTCTTC,CASSPGGTSGRSYNEQFF
NA,few,TRBV10-1,TRBJ1-5,TGCGCCAGCAGTCCCGTTCGGAGCAATCAGCCCCAGCATTTT,CASSPVRSNQPQHF
TRBD2,NA,TRBV29-1,TRBJ2-7,TGCAGCGTGAATAGCGGGGGCCTATACAATGAGCAGTACTTC,CSVNSGGLYNEQYF
TRBD1,many,TRBV29-1,TRBJ2-7,TGCAGCGTTCAATCCGGGACAGGTCCTTACGAGCAGTACTTC,CSVQSGTGPYEQYF
TRBD2,NA,TRBV20-1,TRBJ2-5,TGCAGTGCTACTCAAGCGGGGGAGACCCAGTACTTC,CSATQAGETQYF
TRBD2,few,TRBV20-1,TRBJ2-1,TGCAGTGCAGTCATCGCGGGGGAACCAAGAAATGAGCAGTTCTTC,CSAVIAGEPRNEQFF
NA,few,TRBV7-2,TRBJ1-2,TGTGCCAGCAGCCCCAGGGTTCGATCCGGCTACACCTTC,CASSPRVRSGYTF
TRBD1,NA,TRBV6-2/TRBV6-3,TRBJ1-5,TGTGCCAGCGAAGGGGCCCGGGAGACAGGGGGCAATCAGCCCCAGCATTTT,CASEGARETGGNQPQHF
NA,NA,TRBV10-2,TRBJ2-4,TGCGCCAGCAGGCAACAGGGCTGGGACAAAAACATTCAGTACTTC,CASRQQGWDKNIQYF
NA,NA,TRBV4-2,TRBJ1-1,TGTGCCAGCAGCCAAGATGCACAGGTGAACACTGAAGCTTTCTTT,CASSQDAQVNTEAFF
NA,NA,TRBV6-1,TRBJ2-6,TGTGCCAGCAGTGAATTCAGCTCTGGGGCCAACGTCCTGACTTTC,CASSEFSSGANVLTF
NA,NA,TRBV6-5,TRBJ1-2,TGTGCCAGCAGCCCTTCTCAGGACCCTTATGGCTACACCTTC,CASSPSQDPYGYTF